Each of the 8 T cell receptor beta chains below was sequenced from the same sample in a study of blood T cell repertoires in COVID-19. Method: immunoSEQ multiplex PCR; TCRdb's copy keeps in-frame clones and lacks some. The sample yields about 180,000 clones, 85% to 95% seen once. Input material: peripheral blood. Receptor source: a man aged 45-65 years with acute or convalescent COVID-19.

On this clone itself: The same CDR3 is also encoded by other DNA sequences in this sample. The gene calls are TRBV2 and TRBJ1-2; the match to TRBD1 covers 8 bases. The CDR3 has 13 amino acids. The germline V gene encodes CDR1 SNHLY and CDR2 FYNNEI. Unmatched junction bases numbered 4, after V lost 5 bases and J lost 5 bases. CDR3 bases: TGTGCCAGCAGTCCCACAGGGGGATATGGCTACACCTTC. Translation: CASSPTGGYGYTF.

V gene TRBV11-3 combines with J gene TRBJ2-1, with a weak D call TRBD2 (5 bases). Trimming took off 5 bases at V and 0 bases at J, with 11 bases between the two ends. Germline values: CDR1 SGHNT, CDR2 YENEEA. The CDR3 is made up of 15 amino acids. This CDR3 reads CASSTRAVSYNEQFF. CDR3 bases: TGTGCCAGCAGCACGAGGGCCGTCTCCTACAATGAGCAGTTCTTC.

This rearrangement joins TRBV5-1 to TRBJ2-3; D is unresolved. The V end was cut by 7 bases, the J end by 1 base, with 10 bases between. The CDR3 has 13 residues. The germline V gene encodes CDR1 SGHRS and CDR2 YFSETQ. CDR3 region: CASRTSGTDTQYF. CDR3 DNA: TGCGCCAGCCGAACAAGCGGCACAGATACGCAGTATTTT.

This chain uses TRBV5-8 with TRBJ1-6, with D perhaps TRBD1 (6 bases). Trimming removed 2 bases at V and 1 base at J, with 16 bases between. The CDR3 runs to 18 residues. CDR1 SGHTS and CDR2 YDEGEE come from the germline V gene. CDR3 sequence (DNA): TGTGCCAGCAGCTTTTGGGGGCACGGGGGGTCCTATAATTCACCCCTCCACTTT. It specifies CASSFWGHGGSYNSPLHF.

V usage is TRBV7-9 and J usage is TRBJ1-1; 9 bases agree with TRBD1. Per the germline V gene, CDR1 is SEHNR and CDR2 is FQNEAQ (reference sequence). J was trimmed by 0 bases and V by 4 bases; bases with no gene match: 3. The CDR3 runs to 15 residues. The CDR3 here is CASSSQGALNTEAFF. As DNA, the CDR3 is TGTGCCAGCAGCTCACAGGGGGCCTTGAACACTGAAGCTTTCTTT.

The rearrangement uses TRBV30 and TRBJ1-5; 7 nucleotides match TRBD1. The CDR3 has 14 amino acids. Germline assignment: CDR1 GTSNPN and CDR2 SVGIG (reference sequence). Trimming took 7 bases from V and 2 from J; bases not matched to a gene: 8. The CDR3 sequence: CASSPGGGNQPQHF. The CDR3 bases are TGTGCCTCTTCCCCAGGGGGTGGCAATCAGCCCCAGCATTTT.

The chain combines TRBV4-2 with TRBJ1-4; D uncertain. Germline loops: CDR1 LGHNA, CDR2 YNFKEQ. The V gene lost 6 bases and the J gene lost 9 bases, with 23 bases spanning the gap. CDR3 size: 16 residues. CDR3 loop: CASSQPMAPGAQKLFF. CDR3 in DNA: TGTGCCAGCAGTCAACCTATGGCCCCGGGAGCTCAAAAACTGTTTTTT.

This chain links TRBV7-9 with TRBJ2-2; D call uncertain. The germline gives CDR1 SEHNR, CDR2 FQNEAQ (reference sequence). The CDR3 runs to 14 residues. The V end lost 5 bases, the J end lost 4 bases, and 11 bases lay between the germline ends. The CDR3, as DNA: TGTGCCAGCAGCCGTTCGGTACTCACCGGGGAGCTGTTTTTT. The encoded protein is CASSRSVLTGELFF.